These 20 T cell receptor beta chains originate from one sample sequenced in a study of blood T cell repertoires in COVID-19 (dated by TCRdb to 2018 to 2020). Libraries were built with the immunoSEQ multiplex PCR assay. TCRdb obtained this table from immuneACCESS and retained in-frame rearrangements with V and J assigned. These tables miss some clones; where compared with another copy, unresolved V genes account for less than half of the shortfall, and the remainder is unexplained. The sample records some 350,000 clones, 83% of which are singletons. The ten most abundant clones make up almost 3% of the sample. The source material was peripheral blood. The receptor set was obtained from a man aged 25 to 40 with active or convalescent COVID-19.

This clone appeared a few times. V usage is TRBV6-6 and J usage is TRBJ2-1, with D tentatively TRBD2 (5 bases). The V and J ends lost 2 bases and 4 bases respectively, with 9 bases between them. The CDR3 consists of 14 residues. The V gene's germline CDR1 is MNHNY and CDR2 SVGAGI (reference sequence). The CDR3 DNA reads TGTGCCAGCAGTTACCCCTCGGGATACAATGAGCAGTTCTTC. Translating it yields CASSYPSGYNEQFF.

This chain uses TRBV5-1 with TRBJ1-2; a possible D gene is TRBD1 (6 bases). Per the germline V gene, CDR1 is SGHRS and CDR2 is YFSETQ. CDR3 size: 14 residues. V was trimmed by 2 bases and J by 4 bases, leaving 12 bases between them. Here the CDR3 reads CASSLTGLVYGYTF. DNA for the CDR3: TGCGCCAGCAGCTTAACAGGGCTGGTCTATGGCTACACCTTC.

The genes are TRBV6-2 or TRBV6-3 and TRBJ1-1, with 9 positions matching TRBD1. The junction had 7 bases not matched to a gene; V was cut back by 5 bases and J by 6 bases. CDR1 and CDR2 (germline): MNHEY, SVGEGT. The CDR3 is 14 amino acids. The CDR3, as DNA: TGTGCCAGCAGTCCCGGGACAGGGTTCTCTGAAGCTTTCTTT. Protein: CASSPGTGFSEAFF.

V and J are TRBV30 and TRBJ1-2, with D unresolved. The CDR3 sequence is 14 residues long. Between the trimmed V and J ends, which lost 3 bases and 7 bases, there was a span of 18 bases. From germline, CDR1 is GTSNPN and CDR2 SVGIG (reference sequence). CDR3 DNA: TGTGCCTGGAGGGCCACGGGTCCCACGGGTGGCTACACCTTC. Protein: CAWRATGPTGGYTF.

The genes are TRBV24-1 and TRBJ2-4; D perhaps matches TRBD1 (5 bases). CDR3 length: 13 amino acids. Looked up from germline, CDR1 is KGHDR and CDR2 is SFDVKD. Trimming removed 3 bases at V and 8 bases at J, with 10 bases between. Here the CDR3 reads CATSDAGMDIQYF. CDR3 nucleotides: TGTGCCACCAGTGATGCAGGGATGGACATTCAGTACTTC.

V and J are TRBV7-3 and TRBJ2-2, with a weak D call TRBD2 (7 bases). Germline values: CDR1 SGHTA, CDR2 FQGTGA. CDR3 size: 17 residues. The V and J ends lost 4 bases and 4 bases respectively, with 19 bases between them. CDR3 protein: CASSSSVGGGRTGELFF. As DNA, the CDR3 is TGTGCCAGCAGCTCCTCAGTTGGCGGGGGCCGCACCGGGGAGCTGTTTTTT.

The chain carries TRBV19 and TRBJ1-5; weak D call: TRBD1 (5 bases). Trimming left V 0 bases short and J 11 bases short, with 23 bases between. The V gene's germline CDR1 is LNHDA and CDR2 SQIVND (reference sequence). The CDR3 is 17 amino acids. This CDR3 reads CASSIEKGFARVTSQHF. In nucleotides, the CDR3 is TGTGCCAGTAGTATAGAAAAAGGGTTTGCCAGGGTTACGTCCCAGCATTTT.

CDR3 nucleotides: TGTGCCACCAGTGATTTTGGCCAGGGCTATACCGGGGAGCTGTTTTTT. This sequence encodes CATSDFGQGYTGELFF. The V and J genes are TRBV24-1 and TRBJ2-2; D is perhaps TRBD1 (5 bases). This CDR3 comprises 16 residues. Between the trimmed V and J ends, which lost 1 base and 5 bases, there was a span of 13 bases. Per the germline V gene, CDR1 is KGHDR and CDR2 is SFDVKD.

J is TRBJ1-1 and V is TRBV4-3; D is undetermined. The V and J ends lost 0 bases and 7 bases respectively, with 15 bases between them. The CDR3 totals 15 residues. Germline V gene sequence: CDR1 LGHNA, CDR2 YSLEER. CDR3 DNA sequence: TGCGCCAGCAGCCAAGATCGCGGGGTAAGAGGTGAAGCTTTCTTT. Protein: CASSQDRGVRGEAFF.

The chain couples TRBV6-4 to TRBJ1-2; D possibly corresponds to TRBD1 (6 bases). In germline, CDR1 is MRHNA, CDR2 SNTAGT. The CDR3 has 15 amino acids. The V end was cut by 7 bases, the J end by 6 bases, with 21 bases between. The CDR3 here is CASNSSWGRVNGYTF. For the CDR3, the DNA is TGTGCCAGCAATTCAAGTTGGGGGCGGGTTAATGGCTACACCTTC.

This rearrangement joins TRBV4-3 to TRBJ1-2, with D possibly TRBD1 on 5 matching bases. This CDR3 spans 14 amino acids. Trimming left V 0 bases short and J 4 bases short, with 9 bases between. Per germline, CDR1 LGHNA and CDR2 YSLEER. The CDR3 bases are TGCGCCAGCAGCCAAGAACAGCAGGGCTATGGCTACACCTTC. Translated, it gives CASSQEQQGYGYTF.

The V and J genes are TRBV6-5 and TRBJ2-7; the match to TRBD1 covers 7 bases. Germline CDR1 MNHEY, CDR2 SVGAGI. The CDR3 has 15 amino acids. The junction had 4 bases not matched to a gene; V was cut back by 0 bases and J by 2 bases. The CDR3 DNA sequence: TGTGCCAGCAGTTACTCGACAGGGAACCCCTACGAGCAGTACTTC. Its translation is CASSYSTGNPYEQYF.

The V gene is TRBV11-1, the J gene TRBJ2-1; D unclear. The V and J ends lost 4 bases and 0 bases respectively, with 10 bases between them. The CDR3 has 15 residues. Germline loops: CDR1 SGHAT, CDR2 FQDESV (reference sequence). This CDR3 is CASSSSVGSYNEQFF. In DNA form, the CDR3 reads TGTGCCAGCAGCTCATCCGTCGGCTCCTACAATGAGCAGTTCTTC.

This sequence joins TRBV6-6 and TRBJ1-2, with TRBD1 identical over 7 bases. V gave up 5 bases and J gave up 4 bases; unmatched junction bases: 7. The germline gives CDR1 MNHNY, CDR2 SVGAGI (reference sequence). The CDR3 runs to 14 residues. This CDR3 is CASSAQGGGYGYTF. CDR3 bases: TGTGCCAGCAGTGCCCAGGGGGGAGGCTATGGCTACACCTTC.

The CDR3 region has the DNA TGTGCCAGCAGTTTACTAACCCCTAGCGGGGGGGCCGAGGAGACCCAGTACTTC. It specifies CASSLLTPSGGAEETQYF. The chain couples TRBV27 to TRBJ2-5; TRBD2 matches 12 bases. The germline gives CDR1 MNHEY, CDR2 SMNVEV (reference sequence). After removal of 2 bases from V and 5 bases from J, the junction contained 12 bases not matched to a gene. This CDR3 has 18 residues.

This chain links TRBV7-8 with TRBJ2-5; 7 bases agree with TRBD2. V was clipped by 7 bases and J by 5 bases; unmatched bases: 4. The V gene's germline CDR1 is SGHVS and CDR2 FQNEAQ. The CDR3 consists of 12 residues. The CDR3 here is CASTYGGETQYF. The CDR3, as DNA: TGTGCCAGCACCTACGGGGGGGAGACCCAGTACTTC.

Only a few counts were recorded for this clone. The rearrangement joins TRBV28 to TRBJ2-7; D might be TRBD2 (6 bases). V lost 5 bases, J lost 3 bases, and 8 bases lay in between. The germline CDR1 and CDR2 sequences are MDHEN and SYDVKM. The CDR3 is 12 residues long. This chain's CDR3 is CASSTSSYEQYF. The CDR3 coding sequence is TGTGCCAGCAGTACTAGCAGCTACGAGCAGTACTTC.

The chain joins TRBV30 to TRBJ2-7, with 11 bases matching TRBD2. Trimming removed 2 bases from V and 6 bases from J; junction bases left unmatched: 9. Germline assignment: CDR1 GTSNPN and CDR2 SVGIG (reference sequence). CDR3 length: 15 amino acids. CDR3 in DNA: TGTGCCTGGAGTAAGGTAGCGGGGGGGGCTCTCGAGCAGTACTTC. Translating gives CAWSKVAGGALEQYF. The full variable domain, completed using reference TRBV30 and TRBJ2-7, is SQTIHQWPATLVQPVGSPLSLECTVEGTSNPNLYWYRQAAGRGLQLLFYSVGIGQISSEVPQNLSASRPQDRQFILSSKKLLLSDSGFYLCAWSKVAGGALEQYFGPGTRLTVT.

The rearrangement joins TRBV2 to TRBJ1-3; the D gene is possibly TRBD1 (6 bases). V lost 6 bases, J lost 4 bases, and 16 bases lay in between. CDR3 length: 15 residues. Germline assignment: CDR1 SNHLY and CDR2 FYNNEI. The CDR3 DNA follows: TGTGCCAGCAGGGCCGGGGCGGGGGCCGGAAACACCATATATTTT. Amino acid sequence: CASRAGAGAGNTIYF.

This chain uses TRBV15 with TRBJ1-2; tentatively, D is TRBD1 (5 bases). From germline, CDR1 is LNHNV and CDR2 YYDKDF (reference sequence). V lost 5 bases to trimming and J lost 2 bases, with 18 bases between them. CDR3 length equals 16 residues. The CDR3 DNA is TGTGCCACCAGCTTAGACAGTACTCAGGGCAACTATGGCTACACCTTC. Encoded protein: CATSLDSTQGNYGYTF.